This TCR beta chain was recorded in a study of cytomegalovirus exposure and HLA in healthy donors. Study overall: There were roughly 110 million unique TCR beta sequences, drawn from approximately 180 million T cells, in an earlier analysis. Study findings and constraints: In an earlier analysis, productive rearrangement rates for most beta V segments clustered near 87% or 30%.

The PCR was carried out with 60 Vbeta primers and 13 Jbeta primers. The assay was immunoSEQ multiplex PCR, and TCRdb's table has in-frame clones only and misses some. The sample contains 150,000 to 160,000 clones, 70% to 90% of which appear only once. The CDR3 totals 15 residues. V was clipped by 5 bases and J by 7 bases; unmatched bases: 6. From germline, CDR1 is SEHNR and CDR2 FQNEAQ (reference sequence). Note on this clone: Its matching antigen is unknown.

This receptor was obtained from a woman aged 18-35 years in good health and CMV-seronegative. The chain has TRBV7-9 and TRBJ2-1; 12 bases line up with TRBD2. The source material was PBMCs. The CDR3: CASSRTSGAGNEQFF. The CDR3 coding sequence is TGTGCCAGCAGCCGGACTAGCGGGGCGGGTAATGAGCAGTTCTTC.